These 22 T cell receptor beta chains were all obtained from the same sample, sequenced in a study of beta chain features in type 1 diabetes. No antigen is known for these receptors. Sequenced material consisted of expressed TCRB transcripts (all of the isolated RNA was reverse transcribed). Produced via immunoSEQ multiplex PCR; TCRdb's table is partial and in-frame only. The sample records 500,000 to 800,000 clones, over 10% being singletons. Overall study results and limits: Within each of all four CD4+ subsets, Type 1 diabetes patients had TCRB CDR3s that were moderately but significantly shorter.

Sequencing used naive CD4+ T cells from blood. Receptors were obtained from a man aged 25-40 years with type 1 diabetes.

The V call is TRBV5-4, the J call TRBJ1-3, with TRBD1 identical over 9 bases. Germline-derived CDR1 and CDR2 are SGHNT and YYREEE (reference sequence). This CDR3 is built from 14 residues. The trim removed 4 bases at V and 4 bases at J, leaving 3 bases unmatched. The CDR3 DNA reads TGTGCCAGCAGCACCGGGACAGGGGGAAACACCATATATTTT. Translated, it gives CASSTGTGGNTIYF. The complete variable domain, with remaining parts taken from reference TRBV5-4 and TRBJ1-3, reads ETGVTQSPTHLIKTRGQQVTLRCSSQSGHNTVSWYQQALGQGPQFIFQYYREEENGRGNFPPRFSGLQFPNYSSELNVNALELDDSALYLCASSTGTGGNTIYFGEGSWLTVV.

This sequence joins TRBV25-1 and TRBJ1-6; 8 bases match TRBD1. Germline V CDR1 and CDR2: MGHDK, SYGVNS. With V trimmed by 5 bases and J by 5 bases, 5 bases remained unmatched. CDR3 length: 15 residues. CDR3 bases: TGTGCCAGCAGTACCTACAGGGGGGATAATTCACCCCTCCACTTT. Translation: CASSTYRGDNSPLHF. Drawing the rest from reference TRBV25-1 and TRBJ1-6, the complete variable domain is EADIYQTPRYLVIGTGKKITLECSQTMGHDKMYWYQQDPGMELHLIHYSYGVNSTEKGDLSSESTVSRIRTEHFPLTLESARPSHTSQYLCASSTYRGDNSPLHFGNGTRLTVT.

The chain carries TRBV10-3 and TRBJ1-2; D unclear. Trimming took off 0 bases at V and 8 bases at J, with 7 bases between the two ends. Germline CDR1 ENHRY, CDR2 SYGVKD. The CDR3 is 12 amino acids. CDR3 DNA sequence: TGTGCCATCAGTGAGTCGAACGCAGGCTACACCTTC. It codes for CAISESNAGYTF.

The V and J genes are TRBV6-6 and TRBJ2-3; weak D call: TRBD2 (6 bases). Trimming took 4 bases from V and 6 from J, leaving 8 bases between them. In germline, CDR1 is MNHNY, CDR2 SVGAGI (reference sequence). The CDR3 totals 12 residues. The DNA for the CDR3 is TGTGCCAGCAGTTCCCGGGGGGATACGCAGTATTTT. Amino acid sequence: CASSSRGDTQYF.

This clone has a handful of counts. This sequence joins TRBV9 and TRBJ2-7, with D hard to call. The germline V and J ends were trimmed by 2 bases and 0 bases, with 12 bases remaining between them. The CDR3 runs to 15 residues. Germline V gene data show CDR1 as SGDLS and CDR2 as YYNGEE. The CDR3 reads CASSVRPTSSYEQYF. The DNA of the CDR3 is TGTGCCAGCAGCGTTCGACCGACGAGCTCCTACGAGCAGTACTTC. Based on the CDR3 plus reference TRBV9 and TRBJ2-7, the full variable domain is DSGVTQTPKHLITATGQRVTLRCSPRSGDLSVYWYQQSLDQGLQFLIQYYNGEERAKGNILERFSAQQFPDLHSELNLSSLELGDSALYFCASSVRPTSSYEQYFGPGTRLTVT.

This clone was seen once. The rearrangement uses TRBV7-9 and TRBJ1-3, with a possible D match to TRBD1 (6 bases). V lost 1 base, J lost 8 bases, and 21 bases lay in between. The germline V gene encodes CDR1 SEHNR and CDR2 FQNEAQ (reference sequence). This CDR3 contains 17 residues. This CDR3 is CASSLEWRLRGRDTIYF. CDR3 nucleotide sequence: TGTGCCAGCAGCTTAGAGTGGAGACTTCGGGGGCGGGACACCATATATTTT.

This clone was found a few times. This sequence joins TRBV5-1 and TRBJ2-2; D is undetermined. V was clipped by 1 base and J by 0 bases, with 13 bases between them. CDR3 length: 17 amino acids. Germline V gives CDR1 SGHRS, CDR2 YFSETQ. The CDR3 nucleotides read TGCGCCAGCAGCTTGTTAGCAGGACGGGCGAACACCGGGGAGCTGTTTTTT. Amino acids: CASSLLAGRANTGELFF.

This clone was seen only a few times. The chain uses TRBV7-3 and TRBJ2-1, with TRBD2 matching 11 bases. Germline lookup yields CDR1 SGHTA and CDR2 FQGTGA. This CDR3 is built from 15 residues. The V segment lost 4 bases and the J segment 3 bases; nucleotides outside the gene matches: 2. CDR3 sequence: CASSSTSGDYNEQFF. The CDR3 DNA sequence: TGTGCCAGCAGCTCGACTAGCGGGGACTACAATGAGCAGTTCTTC. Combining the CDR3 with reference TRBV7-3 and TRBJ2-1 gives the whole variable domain GAGVSQTPSNKVTEKGKYVELRCDPISGHTALYWYRQSLGQGPEFLIYFQGTGAADDSGLPNDRFFAVRPEGSVSTLKIQRTERGDSAVYLCASSSTSGDYNEQFFGPGTRLTVL.

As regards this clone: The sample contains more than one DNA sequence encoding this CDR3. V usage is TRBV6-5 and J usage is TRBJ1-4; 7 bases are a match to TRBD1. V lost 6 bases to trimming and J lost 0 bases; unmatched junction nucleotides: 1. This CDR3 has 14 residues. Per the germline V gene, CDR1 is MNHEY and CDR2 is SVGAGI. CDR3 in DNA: TGTGCCAGCAGGGGGACAGCAACTAATGAAAAACTGTTTTTT. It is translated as CASRGTATNEKLFF.

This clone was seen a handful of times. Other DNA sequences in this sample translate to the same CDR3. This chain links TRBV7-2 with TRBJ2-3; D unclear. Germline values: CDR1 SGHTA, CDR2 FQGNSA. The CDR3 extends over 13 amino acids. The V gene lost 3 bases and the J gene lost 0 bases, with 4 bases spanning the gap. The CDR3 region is CASSFISTDTQYF. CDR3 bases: TGTGCCAGCAGCTTTATCAGCACAGATACGCAGTATTTT.

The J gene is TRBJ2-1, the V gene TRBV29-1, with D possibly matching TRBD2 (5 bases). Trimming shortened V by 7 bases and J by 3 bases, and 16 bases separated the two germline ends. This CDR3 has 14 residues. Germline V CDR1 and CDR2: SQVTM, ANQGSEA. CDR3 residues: CSGAGKGDYNEQFF. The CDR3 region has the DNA TGCAGCGGTGCCGGCAAGGGAGACTACAATGAGCAGTTCTTC.

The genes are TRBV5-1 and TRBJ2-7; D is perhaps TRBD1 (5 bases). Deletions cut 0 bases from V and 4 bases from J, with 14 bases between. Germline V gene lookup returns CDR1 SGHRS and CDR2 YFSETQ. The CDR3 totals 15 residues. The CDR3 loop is CASSLGWQGSYEQYF. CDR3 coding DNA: TGCGCCAGCAGCTTGGGGTGGCAGGGCTCTTACGAGCAGTACTTC.

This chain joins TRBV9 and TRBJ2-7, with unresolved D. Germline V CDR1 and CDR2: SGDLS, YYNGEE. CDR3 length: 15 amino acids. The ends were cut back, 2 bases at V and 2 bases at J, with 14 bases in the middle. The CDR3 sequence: CASSVGSDRAYEQYF. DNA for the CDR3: TGTGCCAGCAGCGTCGGAAGCGATAGGGCCTACGAGCAGTACTTC.

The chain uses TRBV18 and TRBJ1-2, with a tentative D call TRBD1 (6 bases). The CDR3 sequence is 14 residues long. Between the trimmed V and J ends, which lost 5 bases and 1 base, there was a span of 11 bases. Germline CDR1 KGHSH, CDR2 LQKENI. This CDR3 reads CASSGDTRNYGYTF. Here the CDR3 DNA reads TGTGCCAGCTCAGGGGACACCCGTAACTATGGCTACACCTTC. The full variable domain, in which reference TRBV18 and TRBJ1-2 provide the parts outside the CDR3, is NAGVMQNPRHLVRRRGQEARLRCSPMKGHSHVYWYRQLPEEGLKFMVYLQKENIIDESGMPKERFSAEFPKEGPSILRIQQVVRGDSAAYFCASSGDTRNYGYTFGSGTRLTVV.

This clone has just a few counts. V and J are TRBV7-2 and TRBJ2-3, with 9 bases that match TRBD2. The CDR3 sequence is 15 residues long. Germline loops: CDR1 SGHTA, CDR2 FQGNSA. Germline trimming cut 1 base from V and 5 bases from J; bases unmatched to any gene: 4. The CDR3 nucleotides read TGTGCCAGCAGCTTAGGGCGGGGGGGCCGAGATACGCAGTATTTT. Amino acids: CASSLGRGGRDTQYF.

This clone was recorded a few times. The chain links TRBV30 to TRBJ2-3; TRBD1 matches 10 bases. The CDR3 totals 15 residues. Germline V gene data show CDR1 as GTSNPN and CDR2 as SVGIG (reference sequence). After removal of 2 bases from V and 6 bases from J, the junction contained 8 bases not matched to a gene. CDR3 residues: CAWSKPGQGRDTQYF. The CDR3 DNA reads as TGTGCCTGGAGTAAACCGGGACAGGGGAGGGATACGCAGTATTTT.

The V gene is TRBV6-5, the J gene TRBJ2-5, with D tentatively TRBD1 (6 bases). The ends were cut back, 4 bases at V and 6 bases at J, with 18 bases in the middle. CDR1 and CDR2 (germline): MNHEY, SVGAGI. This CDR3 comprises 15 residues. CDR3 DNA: TGTGCCAGCAGTTCCCCAGGACAGTCTGGGCAGACCCAGTACTTC. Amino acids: CASSSPGQSGQTQYF.

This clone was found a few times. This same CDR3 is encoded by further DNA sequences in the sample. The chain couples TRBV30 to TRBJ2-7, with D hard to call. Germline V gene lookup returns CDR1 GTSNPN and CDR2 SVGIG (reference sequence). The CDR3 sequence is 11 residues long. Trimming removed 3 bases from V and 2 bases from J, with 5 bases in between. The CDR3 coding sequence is TGTGCCTGGAGCCTCACCTACGAGCAGTACTTC. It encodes CAWSLTYEQYF.

The CDR3 DNA reads as TGTGCCAGCAGTGAGGTACAGGGGGATTGGTACACCGGGGAGCTGTTTTTT. As protein: CASSEVQGDWYTGELFF. This chain joins TRBV25-1 and TRBJ2-2, with 8 nucleotides matching TRBD1. The V gene end was trimmed by 3 bases and the J gene end by 3 bases; junction bases not matched to a gene: 9. The germline gives CDR1 MGHDK, CDR2 SYGVNS. The CDR3 consists of 17 residues.

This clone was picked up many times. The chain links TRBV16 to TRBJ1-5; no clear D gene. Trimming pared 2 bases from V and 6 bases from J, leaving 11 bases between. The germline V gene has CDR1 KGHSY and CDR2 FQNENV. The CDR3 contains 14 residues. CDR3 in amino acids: CASSQDMGSQPQHF. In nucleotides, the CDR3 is TGTGCCAGCAGCCAAGACATGGGGAGTCAGCCCCAGCATTTT.

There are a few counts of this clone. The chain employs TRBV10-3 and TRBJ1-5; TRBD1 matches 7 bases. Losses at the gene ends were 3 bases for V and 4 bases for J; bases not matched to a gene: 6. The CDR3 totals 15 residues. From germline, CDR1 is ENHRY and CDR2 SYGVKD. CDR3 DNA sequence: TGTGCCATCAGTGATCAGGGGGTGGAGAATCAGCCCCAGCATTTT. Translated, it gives CAISDQGVENQPQHF.

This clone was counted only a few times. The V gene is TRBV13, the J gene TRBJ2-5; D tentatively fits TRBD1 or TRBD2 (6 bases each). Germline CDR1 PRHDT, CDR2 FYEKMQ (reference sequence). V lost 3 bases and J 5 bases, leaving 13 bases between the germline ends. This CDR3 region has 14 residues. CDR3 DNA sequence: TGTGCCAGCAGCTTTCCGGGGGCTGAGGAGACCCAGTACTTC. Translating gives CASSFPGAEETQYF.